These 2 T cell receptor beta chains were sequenced from one sample in a study of blood T cell repertoires in COVID-19. TCRdb's copy holds only in-frame clones and misses some; the assay was immunoSEQ multiplex PCR. Here the sample spans 150,000 to 200,000 clones, roughly 89% being singletons. Sequenced: peripheral blood. Every receptor here comes from a human donor in a cohort sampled during active COVID-19.

The genes are TRBV4-2 and TRBJ2-2, with 10 nucleotides matching TRBD2. This CDR3 region has 18 residues. Trimming at V came to 3 bases and at J to 1 base, leaving 8 bases not matched to a gene. The germline CDR1 and CDR2 sequences are LGHNA and YNFKEQ. The CDR3 spells CASSHRLGLAMNTGELFF. In DNA form, the CDR3 reads TGTGCCAGCAGCCACAGATTGGGACTAGCGATGAACACCGGGGAGCTGTTTTTT.

The rearrangement links TRBV5-1 to TRBJ2-7; TRBD1 matches at 9 bases. The V gene's germline CDR1 is SGHRS and CDR2 YFSETQ. The CDR3 consists of 15 residues. The J segment lost 4 bases and the V segment lost 0 bases, leaving 5 bases of the junction unmatched. The CDR3 region is CASSLGDRAPYEQYF. DNA for the CDR3: TGCGCCAGCAGCTTGGGGGACAGGGCCCCATACGAGCAGTACTTC.